A selection of T cell receptor beta chains follows, all from one sample in a study of T cell repertoires in cytomegalovirus infection. Their antigen targets remain unknown. TCRdb independently ran MiXCR on the reads; one entry per CDR3 protein. This sample yields around 800,000 distinct CDR3 sequences, of which 32% are seen a single time; around 12% belongs to the top ten. Sequenced material: cultured CD8+ T cells from PBMCs, taken from culture after CMV antigen stimulation. The receptors shown here come from a human donor in good health (CMV status not recorded). Some clones in this sample may be carry-over from other donors' samples. CDR3s include the opening cysteine and the closing phenylalanine or tryptophan. The order of the fields is D gene, J gene, V gene, clone size, CDR3 DNA, CDR3 protein. D genes are given only for firm matches. Clone sizes are given selectively: once, few, many, or a class where the clone is expanded.

>-|TRBJ1-5|TRBV6-6|few
TGTGCCAGCAGTTACTCGGTGAAGGACCTTAGCAATCAGCCCCAGCATTTT
CASSYSVKDLSNQPQHF
>-|TRBJ1-1|TRBV7-6|many
TGTGCCAGCAGCTTTTTCCCCCCAATAGAGAACACTGAAGCTTTCTTT
CASSFFPPIENTEAFF
>-|TRBJ1-1|TRBV2|-
TGTGCCATCCCTTTGCGGGACACTAACACTGAAGCTTTCTTT
CAIPLRDTNTEAFF
>-|TRBJ2-5|TRBV4-3|-
TGCGCCAGCAGCCCGGGAAGACAGCGTCGTCCCCAAGAGACCCAGTACTTC
CASSPGRQRRPQETQYF
>-|TRBJ2-5|TRBV10-3|-
TGTGCCATCAGTGAGTTGGTCGGAGAGACCCAGTACTTC
CAISELVGETQYF
>-|TRBJ2-2|TRBV6-2/TRBV6-3|few
TGTGCCAGCAGTGGAGACAGCTTGAACACCGGGGAGCTGTTTTTT
CASSGDSLNTGELFF
>-|TRBJ1-2|TRBV7-9|-
TGTGCCAGCAGCTCAGCGGTCAGGGCCGATAACTATGGCTACACCTTC
CASSSAVRADNYGYTF
>TRBD2|TRBJ2-3|TRBV6-6|-
TGTGCCAGCAGTTACTCGAGTCTAGCGGGGGGATCTGGGACAGATACGCAGTATTTT
CASSYSSLAGGSGTDTQYF
>TRBD2|TRBJ2-3|TRBV2|-
TGTGCCAGCTGGGGGGGTTCTAGCACAGATACGCAGTATTTT
CASWGGSSTDTQYF
>TRBD2|TRBJ2-4|TRBV6-1|-
TGTGCCAGCAGTGAATGGACTAGCGGAAAAAACATTCAGTACTTC
CASSEWTSGKNIQYF
>-|TRBJ1-1|TRBV2|-
TGTGCCAGCTATTCCGGGACGCTCATGAACACTGAAGCTTTCTTT
CASYSGTLMNTEAFF
>-|TRBJ1-2|TRBV6-4|-
TGTGCCAGCAGTGTCGCCGGGAGACCTAACTATGGCTACACCTTC
CASSVAGRPNYGYTF
>-|TRBJ2-7|TRBV6-1|few
TGTGCCAGCAGTTTCCGGGACACCTACGAGCAGTACTTC
CASSFRDTYEQYF
>TRBD1|TRBJ2-6|TRBV7-9|-
TGTGCCAGCAGCAGACAGGGTTCTCCCATAAACCGCTCTGGGGCCAACGTCCTGACTTTC
CASSRQGSPINRSGANVLTF
>-|TRBJ1-5|TRBV6-8|few
TGTGCCAGCAGCTTGAGGTTCGAACAGCATTTT
CASSLRFEQHF
>TRBD2|TRBJ2-5|TRBV7-6|many
TGTGCCAGCAGCTCCCTAGCGGCAGTCGAGACCCAGTACTTC
CASSSLAAVETQYF
>-|TRBJ1-1|TRBV12-3/TRBV12-4|once
TGTGCCAGCAGTTGGGTCCTGGCGGAGAACACTGAAGCTTTCTTT
CASSWVLAENTEAFF
>-|TRBJ2-3|TRBV2|-
TGTGCCAGCAGTGAAATGCAGATATCGCAGTATTTT
CASSEMQISQYF
>TRBD1|TRBJ1-1|TRBV7-9|-
TGTGCCAGCAGCTTTCGGACAGGGTGGGCCACTGAAGCTTTCTTT
CASSFRTGWATEAFF
>-|TRBJ1-1|TRBV20-1|-
TGCAGTGCTAAAGGGGACCGAACTTTGAACACTGAAGCTTTCTTT
CSAKGDRTLNTEAFF
>TRBD2|TRBJ2-1|TRBV27|once
TGTGCCAGCAGTCCCTCCTCTAGCGGGGGTCGTAGGGAGCAGTTCTTC
CASSPSSSGGRREQFF
>TRBD1|TRBJ2-7|TRBV4-1|few
TGCGCCAGCAGCCAGAGACAGGGAGACTACGAGCAGTACTTC
CASSQRQGDYEQYF
>-|TRBJ2-3|TRBV19|-
TGTGCCAGTACGGACCCACCAGATACGCAGTATTTT
CASTDPPDTQYF
>-|TRBJ2-1|TRBV24-1|-
TGTCCCGCACTAACTAGCCCCGAGCCTTACAATGAGCAGTTCTTC
CPALTSPEPYNEQFF
>-|TRBJ1-2|TRBV6-1|few
TGTGCCACCTCTAGCGGCACAGGGTGGGGTCCTATTGTCGCCTTC
CATSSGTGWGPIVAF
>-|TRBJ1-1|TRBV19|-
TGTGCCGCCGGGCAGCCGAACACTGAAGCTTTCTTT
CAAGQPNTEAFF
>TRBD1|TRBJ1-2|TRBV7-2|many
TGTGCCAGCAGCTCCCGCCCCAGGACAGGGAGGTACTATGGCTACACCTTC
CASSSRPRTGRYYGYTF
>-|TRBJ2-1|TRBV5-6|few
TGTGCCAGCAGCAAGAGACAGCGGAGCTCCTACAATGAGCAGTTCTTC
CASSKRQRSSYNEQFF
>-|TRBJ2-5|TRBV12-3/TRBV12-4|many
TGTGCCAGCAGTGCAAACAGCCCGGAGACCCAGTACTTC
CASSANSPETQYF
>-|TRBJ2-2|TRBV7-9|few
TGTGCCAGCAGCTTAAGGCTAGCGCCCACCGGGGAGCTGTTTTTT
CASSLRLAPTGELFF
>-|TRBJ2-5|TRBV12-3/TRBV12-4|-
TGTGCCAGCCTAGGACAATCAGAGACCCAGTACTTC
CASLGQSETQYF
>-|TRBJ2-6|TRBV6-2/TRBV6-3|-
TGTGCCAGCAGTTACTCGCAGGGGATATACACTGGGGCCAACGTCCTGACTTTC
CASSYSQGIYTGANVLTF
>TRBD1|TRBJ2-7|TRBV6-1|many
TGTGCCAGCAGTGAAAGGGACAGGGGAAGGTCGGGGTCCGAGCAGTACTTC
CASSERDRGRSGSEQYF
>-|TRBJ1-2|TRBV10-3|-
TGTGCCATCAGTGACCCGTTGGCTGGCTACACCTTC
CAISDPLAGYTF
>-|TRBJ2-3|TRBV7-9|many
TGTGCACCCGAACCGCGGTCTAGCGAGACAGATACGCAGTATTTT
CAPEPRSSETDTQYF
>-|TRBJ2-1|TRBV10-3|-
TGTGCCATCACGACAGACTCCTACAATGAGCAGTTCTTC
CAITTDSYNEQFF